This entry lists 17 T cell receptor beta chains sequenced from one sample in a study of radiotherapy plus CTLA-4 blockade in lung cancer. Data came from immunoSEQ multiplex PCR; TCRdb stores just in-frame clones and leaves some out. Of around 82,000 clones in the sample, under 80% were seen once. The sequencing used peripheral blood, collected from a patient treated with radiotherapy plus ipilimumab. The receptors derive from a human donor with non-small cell lung cancer whose response to radiotherapy plus ipilimumab could not be evaluated. Some clones in this sample may be carry-over from other donors' samples.

This clone showed up just once. The chain recombines TRBV7-9 with TRBJ2-7; TRBD1 matches at 9 bases. The V and J ends lost 0 bases and 4 bases, in that order; junction bases with no gene match: 4. The CDR3 sequence is 15 residues long. Germline-derived CDR1 and CDR2 are SEHNR and FQNEAQ (reference sequence). The CDR3, as DNA: TGTGCCAGCAGCTTAGCCGGGACAGGGTGGTACGAGCAGTACTTC. It specifies CASSLAGTGWYEQYF.

Only a few counts were recorded for this clone. The chain is built from TRBV19 and TRBJ2-2; a weak D match, TRBD2 (6 bases). The germline V gene has CDR1 LNHDA and CDR2 SQIVND (reference sequence). This CDR3 is 15 amino acids long. Trimming removed 7 bases from V and 4 bases from J, with 16 bases in between. CDR3: CASTRDWTVTGELFF. CDR3 sequence (DNA): TGTGCCAGTACCCGGGACTGGACTGTCACCGGGGAGCTGTTTTTT.

The chain employs TRBV28 and TRBJ1-5; 7 bases match TRBD1. The CDR3 runs to 16 residues. The V segment lost 2 bases and the J segment 2 bases; nucleotides outside the gene matches: 6. From germline, CDR1 is MDHEN and CDR2 SYDVKM. In DNA, the CDR3 is TGTGCCAGCAGTTTAGTTGGTACAGGGGGCAATCAGCCCCAGCATTTT. The encoded protein is CASSLVGTGGNQPQHF.

V and J are TRBV5-1 and TRBJ2-1, with 11 bases fitting TRBD2. Germline assignment: CDR1 SGHRS and CDR2 YFSETQ. CDR3 length: 15 residues. With V trimmed by 0 bases and J by 8 bases, 4 bases remained unmatched. The CDR3 loop is CASSLVTSGSDEQFF. The CDR3 nucleotides read TGCGCCAGCAGCTTGGTAACTAGCGGGAGTGATGAGCAGTTCTTC. The full variable domain, its missing parts supplied by reference TRBV5-1 and TRBJ2-1, is KAGVTQTPRYLIKTRGQQVTLSCSPISGHRSVSWYQQTPGQGLQFLFEYFSETQRNKGNFPGRFSGRQFSNSRSEMNVSTLELGDSALYLCASSLVTSGSDEQFFGPGTRLTVL.

This clone turned up a few times. The chain has TRBV7-2 and TRBJ1-4, with unresolved D. Trimming took off 5 bases at V and 8 bases at J, with 9 bases between the two ends. Germline V gene data show CDR1 as SGHTA and CDR2 as FQGNSA. The CDR3 loop spans 12 amino acids. The CDR3 region has the DNA TGTGCCAGCAGCCAAGGAGGGGAAAAACTGTTTTTT. The encoded protein is CASSQGGEKLFF. The full variable domain, in which reference TRBV7-2 and TRBJ1-4 provide the parts outside the CDR3, is GAGVSQSPSNKVTEKGKDVELRCDPISGHTALYWYRQSLGQGLEFLIYFQGNSAPDKSGLPSDRFSAERTGGSVSTLTIQRTQQEDSAVYLCASSQGGEKLFFGSGTQLSVL.

This clone was seen a handful of times. The chain couples TRBV19 to TRBJ2-3; possibly TRBD2 for D (6 bases). CDR3 length equals 16 residues. Trimming shortened V by 0 bases and J by 1 base, and 11 bases separated the two germline ends. Germline CDR1 LNHDA, CDR2 SQIVND (reference sequence). The CDR3 spells CASSIDGGAGTDTQYF. The CDR3 bases are TGTGCCAGTAGTATAGATGGAGGGGCGGGCACAGATACGCAGTATTTT.

This chain's CDR3 is CASSGLAGGAYNEQFF. CDR3 DNA: TGTGCCAGCAGTGGGTTAGCAGGGGGCGCCTACAATGAGCAGTTCTTC. The chain employs TRBV6-4 and TRBJ2-1; 8 nucleotides line up with TRBD1. This CDR3 has 16 amino acids. CDR1 is MRHNA, CDR2 SNTAGT, per germline. The J segment lost 2 bases and the V segment lost 4 bases, leaving 7 bases of the junction unmatched.

V and J are TRBV10-3 and TRBJ2-5; TRBD2 matches at 10 bases. The CDR3 runs 15 residues. J lost 5 bases, V lost 10 bases, and 13 bases had no gene match. CDR1 is ENHRY, CDR2 SYGVKD, per germline. The CDR3 DNA reads TGTGCCACACTAGCGGGGAGGGCGGTCATGGAGACCCAGTACTTC. This sequence encodes CATLAGRAVMETQYF.

The J gene is TRBJ1-2, the V gene TRBV29-1, with D maybe TRBD1 (6 bases). Trimming cost V 4 bases and J 2 bases, with 11 bases left between them. The germline V gene has CDR1 SQVTM and CDR2 ANQGSEA. The CDR3 consists of 13 residues. The CDR3 DNA sequence: TGCAGCGTTGGGGAGGGGGAAAACTATGGCTACACCTTC. Translated: CSVGEGENYGYTF.

The chain links TRBV10-2 to TRBJ2-7, with 9 bases that match TRBD1. The CDR3 has 14 amino acids. J gave up 3 bases and V 5 bases, and 5 bases lay outside the gene matches. Germline V CDR1 and CDR2: WSHSY, SAAADI. The CDR3 DNA reads as TGCGCCAGCAGTATCCGGGACAGGGTCTACGAGCAGTACTTC. This gives the protein CASSIRDRVYEQYF.

This chain uses TRBV6-5 with TRBJ1-2; possible D gene TRBD1, 5 bases. Deletions cut 6 bases from V and 2 bases from J, with 10 bases between. The CDR3 is made up of 13 amino acids. Germline V lookup: CDR1 MNHEY, CDR2 SVGAGI. CDR3 DNA: TGTGCCAGCAGACAAGGGGCAAACTATGGCTACACCTTC. Translating it yields CASRQGANYGYTF.

This rearrangement joins TRBV7-9 to TRBJ1-6; D not resolved. The CDR3 extends over 12 amino acids. The germline CDR1 and CDR2 sequences are SEHNR and FQNEAQ (reference sequence). Trimming took off 5 bases at V and 10 bases at J, with 9 bases between the two ends. As DNA, the CDR3 is TGTGCCAGCAGCGCGACACGCTCACCCCTCCACTTT. This sequence encodes CASSATRSPLHF.

The V and J genes are TRBV6-4 and TRBJ2-5; perhaps TRBD2 as D (6 bases). The CDR3 spans 18 residues. Trimming removed 3 bases at V and 4 bases at J, with 24 bases between. CDR1 is MRHNA and CDR2 is SNTAGT in the germline V gene. CDR3 region: CASSERGLGGKIGETQYF. Here the CDR3 DNA reads TGTGCCAGCAGTGAACGGGGACTGGGTGGTAAAATTGGAGAGACCCAGTACTTC.

The chain joins TRBV7-9 to TRBJ1-1, with 9 positions matching TRBD1. CDR3 length equals 17 residues. J lost 4 bases, V lost 5 bases, and 14 bases had no gene match. From germline, CDR1 is SEHNR and CDR2 FQNEAQ (reference sequence). The CDR3 bases are TGTGCCAGCAGCCCCCTTACAGGGGGCGATAAGGGCACTGAAGCTTTCTTT. Residues: CASSPLTGGDKGTEAFF.

This chain joins TRBV19 and TRBJ1-1; D uncertain. The V end lost 1 base, the J end lost 4 bases, and 7 bases lay between the germline ends. Germline-derived CDR1 and CDR2 are LNHDA and SQIVND (reference sequence). The CDR3 is made up of 13 amino acids. In DNA, the CDR3 is TGTGCCAGTAGTATAGGGGCAGTCACTGAAGCTTTCTTT. This encodes CASSIGAVTEAFF.

This clone showed up just once. The J gene is TRBJ2-5, the V gene TRBV4-1, with 11 nucleotides matching TRBD1. The trim removed 2 bases at V and 4 bases at J, leaving 6 bases unmatched. Looked up from germline, CDR1 is MGHRA and CDR2 is YSYEKL. The CDR3 is made up of 16 amino acids. For the CDR3, the DNA is TGCGCCAGCAGCCAATCCCCCGGGACAGGGGGAGAGACCCAGTACTTC. Protein: CASSQSPGTGGETQYF.

This clone was recorded a few times. The J gene is TRBJ1-2, the V gene TRBV4-1, with 8 bases aligning to TRBD1. J lost 4 bases, V lost 1 base, and 8 bases had no gene match. This CDR3 region has 16 residues. Germline V CDR1 and CDR2: MGHRA, YSYEKL. DNA of the CDR3: TGCGCCAGCAGCCAAGGCGCAGGGGGCGCGAGCTATGGCTACACCTTC. Protein sequence: CASSQGAGGASYGYTF.